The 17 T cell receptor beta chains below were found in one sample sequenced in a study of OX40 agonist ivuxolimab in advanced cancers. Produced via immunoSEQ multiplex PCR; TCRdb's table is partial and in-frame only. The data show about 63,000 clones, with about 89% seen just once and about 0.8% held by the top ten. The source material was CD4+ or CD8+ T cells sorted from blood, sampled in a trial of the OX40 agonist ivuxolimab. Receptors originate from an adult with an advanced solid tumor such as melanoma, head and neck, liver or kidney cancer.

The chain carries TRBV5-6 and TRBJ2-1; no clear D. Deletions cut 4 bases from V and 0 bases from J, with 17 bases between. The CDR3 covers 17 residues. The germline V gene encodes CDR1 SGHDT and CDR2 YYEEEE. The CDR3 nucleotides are TGTGCCAGCAGCCAGAGGTCCACCTGGAGCTCCTACAATGAGCAGTTCTTC. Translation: CASSQRSTWSSYNEQFF.

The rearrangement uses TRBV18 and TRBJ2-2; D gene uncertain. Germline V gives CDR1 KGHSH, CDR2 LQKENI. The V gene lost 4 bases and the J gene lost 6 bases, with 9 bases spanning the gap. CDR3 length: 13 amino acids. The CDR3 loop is CASSQGGPGELFF. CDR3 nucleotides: TGTGCCAGCTCACAAGGTGGACCCGGGGAGCTGTTTTTT.

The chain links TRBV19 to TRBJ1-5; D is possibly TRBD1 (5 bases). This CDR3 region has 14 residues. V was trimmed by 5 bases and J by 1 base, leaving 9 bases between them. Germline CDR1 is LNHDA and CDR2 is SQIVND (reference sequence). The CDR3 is CASSWGDSNQPQHF. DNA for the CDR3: TGTGCCAGTAGTTGGGGCGACAGCAATCAGCCCCAGCATTTT. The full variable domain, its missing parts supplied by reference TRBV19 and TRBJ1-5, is DGGITQSPKYLFRKEGQNVTLSCEQNLNHDAMYWYRQDPGQGLRLIYYSQIVNDFQKGDIAEGYSVSREKKESFPLTVTSAQKNPTAFYLCASSWGDSNQPQHFGDGTRLSIL.

CDR3 sequence: CASSQQGAQRSGAFF. The CDR3 bases are TGTGCCAGCAGTCAACAGGGGGCGCAGCGCAGTGGAGCTTTCTTT. The chain joins TRBV6-5 to TRBJ1-1, with 9 bases lining up with TRBD1. Germline CDR1 MNHEY, CDR2 SVGAGI. The CDR3 sequence is 15 residues long. Trimming cost V 5 bases and J 10 bases; bases outside gene matches: 14.

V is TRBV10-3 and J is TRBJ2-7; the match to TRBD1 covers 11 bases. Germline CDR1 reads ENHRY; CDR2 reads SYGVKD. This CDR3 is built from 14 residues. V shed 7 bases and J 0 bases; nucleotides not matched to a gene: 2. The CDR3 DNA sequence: TGTGCCATCAAGGGACAGGGGGACTCCTACGAGCAGTACTTC. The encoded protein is CAIKGQGDSYEQYF.

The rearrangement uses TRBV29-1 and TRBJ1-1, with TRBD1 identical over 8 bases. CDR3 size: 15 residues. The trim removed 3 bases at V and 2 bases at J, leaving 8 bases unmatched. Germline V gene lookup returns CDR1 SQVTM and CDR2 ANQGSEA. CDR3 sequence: CSVEVTGAPNTEAFF. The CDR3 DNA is TGCAGCGTTGAGGTGACAGGGGCCCCAAACACTGAAGCTTTCTTT.

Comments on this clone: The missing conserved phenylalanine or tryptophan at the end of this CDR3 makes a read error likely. CDR3 region: CASSKTGQGFLGYTL. The CDR3 DNA sequence: TGTGCCAGCAGTAAGACGGGACAGGGGTTTTTGGGCTACACCCTC. The V gene is TRBV6-1, the J gene TRBJ1-2; 10 bases are a match to TRBD1. CDR1 is MNHNS and CDR2 is SASEGT in the germline V gene. The junction had 11 bases not matched to a gene; V was cut back by 5 bases and J by 8 bases. The CDR3 sequence is 15 residues long.

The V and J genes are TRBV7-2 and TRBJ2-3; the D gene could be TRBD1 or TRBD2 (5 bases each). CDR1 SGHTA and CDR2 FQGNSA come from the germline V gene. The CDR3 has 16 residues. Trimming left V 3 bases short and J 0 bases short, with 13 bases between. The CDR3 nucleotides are TGTGCCAGCAGCTTCGGGGCGGACCCTAGCACAGATACGCAGTATTTT. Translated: CASSFGADPSTDTQYF.

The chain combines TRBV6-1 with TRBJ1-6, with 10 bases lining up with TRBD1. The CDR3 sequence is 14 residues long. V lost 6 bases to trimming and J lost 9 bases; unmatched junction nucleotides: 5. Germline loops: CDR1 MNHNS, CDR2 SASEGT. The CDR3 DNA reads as TGTGCCAGCAGGGGGACAGGGGACGGTTCACCCCTCCACTTT. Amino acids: CASRGTGDGSPLHF.

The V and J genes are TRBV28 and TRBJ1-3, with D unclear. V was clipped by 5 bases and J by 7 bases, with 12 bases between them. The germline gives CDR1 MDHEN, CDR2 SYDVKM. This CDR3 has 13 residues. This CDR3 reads CASSPPPGNTIYF. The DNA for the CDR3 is TGTGCCAGCAGTCCTCCGCCCGGGAACACCATATATTTT.

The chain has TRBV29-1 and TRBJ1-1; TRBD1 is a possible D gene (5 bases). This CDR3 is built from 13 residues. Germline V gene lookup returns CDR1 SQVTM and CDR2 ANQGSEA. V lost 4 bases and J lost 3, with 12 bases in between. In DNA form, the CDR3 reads TGCAGCGTTGTCTGGGGCATGGACACTGAAGCTTTCTTT. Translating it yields CSVVWGMDTEAFF.

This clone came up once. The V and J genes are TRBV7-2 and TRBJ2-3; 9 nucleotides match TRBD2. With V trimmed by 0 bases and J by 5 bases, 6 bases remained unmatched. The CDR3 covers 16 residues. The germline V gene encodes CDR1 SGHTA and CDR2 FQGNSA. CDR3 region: CASSLASVAGVDTQYF. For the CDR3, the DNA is TGTGCCAGCAGCTTAGCGAGCGTAGCGGGGGTAGATACGCAGTATTTT.

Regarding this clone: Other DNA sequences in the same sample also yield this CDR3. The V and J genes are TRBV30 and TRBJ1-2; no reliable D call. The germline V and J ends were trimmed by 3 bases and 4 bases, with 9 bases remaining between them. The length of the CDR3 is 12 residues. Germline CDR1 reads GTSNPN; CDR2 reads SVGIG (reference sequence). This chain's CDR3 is CAWSAGAYGYTF. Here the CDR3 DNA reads TGTGCCTGGAGCGCGGGAGCCTATGGCTACACCTTC.

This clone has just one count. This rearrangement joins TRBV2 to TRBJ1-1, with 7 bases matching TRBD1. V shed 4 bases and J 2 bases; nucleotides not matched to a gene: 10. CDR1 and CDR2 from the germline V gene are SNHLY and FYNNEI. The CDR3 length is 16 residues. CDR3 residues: CASSGRETGLNTEAFF. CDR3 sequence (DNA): TGTGCCAGCAGTGGGCGGGAGACAGGGCTAAACACTGAAGCTTTCTTT.

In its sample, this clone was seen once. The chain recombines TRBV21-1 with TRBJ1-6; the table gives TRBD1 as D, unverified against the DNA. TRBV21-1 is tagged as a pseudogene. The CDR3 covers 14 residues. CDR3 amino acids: CASSNSAGHSPLHF. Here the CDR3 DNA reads TGTGCCAGCAGCAACAGCGCAGGGCACTCACCCCTCCACTTT.

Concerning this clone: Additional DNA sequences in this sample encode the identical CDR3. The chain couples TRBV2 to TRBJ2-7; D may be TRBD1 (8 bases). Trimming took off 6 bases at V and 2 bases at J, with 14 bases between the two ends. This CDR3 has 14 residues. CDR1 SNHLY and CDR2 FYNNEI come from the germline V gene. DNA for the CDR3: TGTGCCAGCAGGTTACAGGGGGGGCCCTACGAGCAGTACTTC. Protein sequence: CASRLQGGPYEQYF. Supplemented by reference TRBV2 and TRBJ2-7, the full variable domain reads EPEVTQTPSHQVTQMGQEVILRCVPISNHLYFYWYRQILGQKVEFLVSFYNNEISEKSEIFDDQFSVERPDGSNFTLKIRSTKLEDSAMYFCASRLQGGPYEQYFGPGTRLTVT.

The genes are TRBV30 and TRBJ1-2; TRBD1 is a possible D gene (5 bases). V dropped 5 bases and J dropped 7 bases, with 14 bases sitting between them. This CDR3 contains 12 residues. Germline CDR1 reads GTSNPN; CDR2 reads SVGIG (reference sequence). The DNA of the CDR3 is TGTGCCTGGGAAAGGGGACTGTCTGGCTACACCTTC. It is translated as CAWERGLSGYTF.